Listed below are T cell receptor beta chains from one sample, sequenced in a study of CD8 T cells in ankylosing spondylitis. In TCRdb, the 5' RACE reads were re-called with MiXCR into one record per CDR3 protein. The sample lists around 13,000 distinct CDR3 sequences, under 3.5% seen once, with around 10% in the top ten. Sequenced input: blood, either unsorted or a sorted T cell fraction (not recorded which). The source is a male donor with ankylosing spondylitis or in good health (not recorded which). The CDR3 runs from the conserved cysteine through the conserved F or W. Fields, in order: D gene, clone size, J gene, V gene, CDR3 DNA, CDR3 protein. The D gene is left open where the match is weak. For some rows the clone size is stated as once, few or many, or as a class when expanded; others skip it.

>TRBD2|many|TRBJ2-3|TRBV9
TGTGCCAGCAGCGTGACGGGGGGGCCGCGCACAGATACGCAGTATTTT
CASSVTGGPRTDTQYF
>NA|many|TRBJ1-2|TRBV9
TGTGCCAGCAGCGTAGAAACAGGGAGGTTCTACACCTTC
CASSVETGRFYTF
>NA|many|TRBJ1-3|TRBV9
TGTGCCAGCAGCGCCCGCGGGGACTCTGGAAACACCATATATTTT
CASSARGDSGNTIYF
>NA|many|TRBJ1-1|TRBV9
TGTGCCAGCAGCGTAGAGAAGGGCGGGGAAGCTTTCTTT
CASSVEKGGEAFF
>NA|many|TRBJ1-1|TRBV9
TGTGCCAGCAGCGTAGGCCCCCCGTCAGGGGCGGGAACTGAAGCTTTCTTT
CASSVGPPSGAGTEAFF
>NA|medium-sized|TRBJ1-1|TRBV24-1
TGTGCCACCAGTGAACTACAGGGCGAGAACACTGAAGCTTTCTTT
CATSELQGENTEAFF
>TRBD1|many|TRBJ2-3|TRBV9
TGTGCCAGCAGCGTAGGTGACAGGGGAGGCACAGATACGCAGTATTTT
CASSVGDRGGTDTQYF
>TRBD2|many|TRBJ2-5|TRBV9
TGTGCCAGCAGCGTAGGCTTAGCGGGGGGGCCGAAAGGAGAGACCCAGTACTTC
CASSVGLAGGPKGETQYF
>NA|many|TRBJ2-3|TRBV9
TGTGCCAGCAGCGTGAGCCCCACGGCAGATACGCAGTATTTT
CASSVSPTADTQYF
>TRBD2|many|TRBJ2-5|TRBV9
TGTGCCAGCAGCGTAGGAGCAGGGCTGGGGCGGGGGGGCGGCGAGACCCAGTACTTC
CASSVGAGLGRGGGETQYF
>TRBD2|many|TRBJ2-3|TRBV9
TGTGCCAGCAGCGTGGAGACTAGCGGACGCCTTAACACAGATACGCAGTATTTT
CASSVETSGRLNTDTQYF
>NA|many|TRBJ1-2|TRBV9
TGTGCCAGCAGCGTATCGGGGACGCGGAGTGATGGCTACACCTTC
CASSVSGTRSDGYTF
>NA|many|TRBJ2-1|TRBV9
TGTGCCAGCAGCGTAGGCCAGCTAGGCCACAATGAGCAGTTCTTC
CASSVGQLGHNEQFF
>NA|medium-sized|TRBJ2-1|TRBV9
TGTGCCAGCAGCGTAGATCCGCGGGGGCTGGACAATGAGCAGTTCTTC
CASSVDPRGLDNEQFF
>NA|many|TRBJ2-1|TRBV9
TGTGCCAGCAGCGTACTGAACTGGGGATCCTACAATGAGCAGTTCTTC
CASSVLNWGSYNEQFF
>TRBD1|many|TRBJ1-1|TRBV9
TGTGCCAGCAGCGTAGTGGGGGGGACAGGGGCACGGGGCACTGAAGCTTTCTTT
CASSVVGGTGARGTEAFF
>NA|many|TRBJ2-7|TRBV23-1
TGCGCCAGCAGTCCGGGATCCTACGAGCAGTACTTC
CASSPGSYEQYF
>NA|many|TRBJ2-7|TRBV9
TGTGCCAGCAGCGAAAGCCAGGGACCCTCCTACGAGCAGTACTTC
CASSESQGPSYEQYF
>TRBD2|many|TRBJ2-7|TRBV9
TGTGCCAGCAGCTTATCGGGAAGCGGGGGGGCGGGAGAGCAGTACTTC
CASSLSGSGGAGEQYF
>NA|medium-sized|TRBJ2-1|TRBV9
TGTGCCAGCAGCGCTTTAAATGAGCAGTTCTTC
CASSALNEQFF
>NA|medium-sized|TRBJ2-3|TRBV5-1
TGCGCCAGCAGCTTGGCAGCCCGCAGGGCTAGCACAGATACGCAGTATTTT
CASSLAARRASTDTQYF
>NA|many|TRBJ1-2|TRBV9
TGTGCCAGCAGCCCTCAGATGGGGAGCTATGGCTACACCTTC
CASSPQMGSYGYTF
>NA|NA|TRBJ2-5|TRBV9
TGTGCCAGCAGCGTAGAGGGGGGACTATTCCAAGAGACCCAGTACTTC
CASSVEGGLFQETQYF
>NA|many|TRBJ2-3|TRBV9
TGTGCCAGCAGCCCGGAGACAGGATCCTTGGGAGATACGCAGTATTTT
CASSPETGSLGDTQYF
>TRBD2|many|TRBJ2-1|TRBV9
TGTGCCAGCAGCGTAGGAGGCGGGAGTCCCTACAATGAGCAGTTCTTC
CASSVGGGSPYNEQFF
>TRBD2|many|TRBJ2-1|TRBV9
TGTGCCAGCAGCGTAACTAGCGGGGTCTGGAATGAGCAGTTCTTC
CASSVTSGVWNEQFF
>NA|many|TRBJ2-2|TRBV9
TGTGCCAGCAGCGTTTACGGGCCGGCGAACACCGGGGAGCTGTTTTTT
CASSVYGPANTGELFF
>TRBD1|many|TRBJ2-7|TRBV9
TGTGCCAGCAGCCCACTGACAGGGTTCGGCGAGCAGTACTTC
CASSPLTGFGEQYF
>TRBD1|many|TRBJ2-7|TRBV9
TGTGCCAGCAGCCCCCTAGACAGGGGGTGGGACGAGCAGTACTTC
CASSPLDRGWDEQYF
>NA|many|TRBJ1-4|TRBV9
TGTGCCAGCAGCGCCGCCCCCGGGAGTCTGAGAGAAAAACTGTTTTTT
CASSAAPGSLREKLFF
>NA|many|TRBJ2-5|TRBV9
TGTGCCAGCAGCGGTGGGCGGTTCCAAGAGACCCAGTACTTC
CASSGGRFQETQYF
>NA|many|TRBJ1-1|TRBV9
TGTGCCAGCAGCGTAGGTACGCAGGGGATGTATGCTTTCTTT
CASSVGTQGMYAFF
>NA|many|TRBJ2-4|TRBV9
TGTGCCAGCAGCGTAGCGGTGGCAGGGTCCTTAGCCAAAAACATTCAGTACTTC
CASSVAVAGSLAKNIQYF
>TRBD1|many|TRBJ2-7|TRBV9
TGTGCCAGCAGCGTAACCGGGACAGGGTACGAGCAGTACTTC
CASSVTGTGYEQYF
>TRBD2|many|TRBJ2-5|TRBV9
TGTGCCAGCAGCGCACTAGCGGGAGCCGGAGAGACCCAGTACTTC
CASSALAGAGETQYF
>TRBD2|many|TRBJ2-3|TRBV9
TGTGCCAGCAGCGAGAGAGGCGGGACTAGCGGGAGGTTTGGCACAGATACGCAGTATTTT
CASSERGGTSGRFGTDTQYF